Sequencing of this T cell receptor (beta chain) was carried out in a study of response to subunit inactivated influenza vaccine. Study-wide results and limits: A suggestion made by the authors is that each seasonal influenza vaccination recruits few new T cells.

This clonotype was counted a few times. Its specificity is not known. The trim removed 3 bases at V and 5 bases at J, leaving 3 bases unmatched. CDR1 and CDR2 from the germline V gene are DFQATT and SNEGSKA (reference sequence). CDR3 length equals 15 residues. TCRdb independently ran MiXCR on the RT-PCR reads; one entry per CDR3 protein. The sample lists about half a million distinct CDR3 sequences, less than 8% occurring once. This receptor was identified in a man in his fifties or sixties who received an inactivated influenza vaccine. Source: PBMCs from blood, taken around 25 months after vaccination. The chain couples TRBV20-1 to TRBJ2-2; 13 nucleotides agree with TRBD2. The CDR3 region is CSARGGLAGTGELFF. CDR3 DNA: TGCAGTGCTAGGGGGGGACTAGCGGGGACCGGGGAGCTGTTTTTT.